These 7 T cell receptor beta chains share one sample of origin, sequenced in a study (dated by TCRdb to the mid-2010s). The library was made by 5' RACE. Sequencing used an Illumina MiSeq. TCRdb reprocessed the public reads (quality trimming at Q25 with fastp, clone calling with MiXCR) and kept in-frame beta chains. When rows share a CDR3 protein, they turn into one entry using the most common DNA and genes. For this sample the table gives over 25,000 distinct CDR3 sequences, of which roughly 24% were detected only once. Approximately 3.7% of the sample comes from the top ten. The source material was naive CD4+ T cells sorted from a lymph node. Interpreted using the paper, the cell subset or site label stands for: naive CD4+ T cells, CD4+CD45RA+CD25-. The receptors derive from a female donor with breast cancer.

The sample holds a few counts of this clonotype. The chain is built from TRBV27 and TRBJ1-3, with D hard to call. Trimming left V 4 bases short and J 0 bases short, with 7 bases between. The CDR3 totals 14 residues. Germline CDR1 and CDR2: MNHEY and SMNVEV (reference sequence). CDR3 coding DNA: TGTGCCAGCAGTTCCGTGAGCTCTGGAAACACCATATATTTT. Its translation: CASSSVSSGNTIYF.

On this clonotype: A much more abundant neighbour one base away suggests this may be a read error. This chain uses TRBV12-3 or TRBV12-4 with TRBJ2-5, with TRBD2 matching 7 bases. CDR3 size: 17 residues. J gave up 2 bases and V 3 bases, and 12 bases lay outside the gene matches. CDR3: CASSFSSPAGLQETQYF. The CDR3 nucleotides are TGTGCCAGCAGTTTCTCTTCCCCAGCGGGATTACAAGAGACCCAGTACTTC.

The V and J genes are TRBV7-9 and TRBJ2-5; 7 bases line up with TRBD2. There are 14 residues in the CDR3. Germline V gene data show CDR1 as SEHNR and CDR2 as FQNEAQ (reference sequence). The trim removed 2 bases at V and 3 bases at J, leaving 3 bases unmatched. CDR3 nucleotide sequence: TGTGCCAGCAGCTTAAAGGGGAGGGAAGAGACCCAGTACTTC. This encodes CASSLKGREETQYF.

Only a few counts were recorded for this clonotype. This chain joins TRBV4-1 and TRBJ1-1; D perhaps matches TRBD1 (6 bases). The CDR3 length is 16 residues. V was shortened by 4 bases and J by 0 bases, with 15 bases between the two germline ends. Per germline, CDR1 MGHRA and CDR2 YSYEKL. The CDR3 DNA reads as TGCGCCAGCAGCCCTAATGAGGGGGGCCTGAACACTGAAGCTTTCTTT. Protein: CASSPNEGGLNTEAFF.

About this clonotype: A much bigger clone sits one base away, suggesting this may be a read error. The chain employs TRBV20-1 and TRBJ2-1; D possibly corresponds to TRBD2 (5 bases). Germline CDR1 reads DFQATT; CDR2 reads SNEGSKA (reference sequence). This CDR3 spans 12 amino acids. CDR3 nucleotide sequence: TGCAGTGCCGAGGGAAGTTTAAATGGGCAGTTCTTC. Translated: CSAEGSLNGQFF.

This clonotype showed up many times. The V and J genes are TRBV5-1 and TRBJ1-4; weak D call: TRBD1 (5 bases). The CDR3 totals 15 residues. Trimming stripped 4 bases from V and 4 bases from J, with 14 bases between. Germline V lookup: CDR1 SGHRS, CDR2 YFSETQ. The CDR3 is CASSPDTSLNEKLFF. For the CDR3, the DNA is TGCGCCAGCAGCCCGGACACCAGCCTTAATGAAAAACTGTTTTTT.

This clonotype was observed many times. The V gene is TRBV20-1, the J gene TRBJ2-5, with 8 bases lining up with TRBD2. CDR3 size: 14 residues. After removal of 2 bases from V and 4 bases from J, the junction contained 6 bases not matched to a gene. The germline V gene encodes CDR1 DFQATT and CDR2 SNEGSKA (reference sequence). CDR3 protein: CSARFGRELETQYF. Here the CDR3 DNA reads TGCAGTGCTAGATTCGGGAGGGAGCTAGAGACCCAGTACTTC.